Shown below are 4 T cell receptor beta chains from a single sample sequenced in a study of beta chain features in type 1 diabetes. Overall study results and limits: Moderate yet significant TCRB CDR3 shortening was seen in Type 1 diabetes patients in all four CD4+ subsets.

No antigen has been identified for these receptors. What was sequenced were expressed TCRB transcripts, since all of the isolated RNA had been reverse transcribed. The assay was immunoSEQ multiplex PCR, and TCRdb's table has in-frame clones only and misses some. The table records 140,000 to 150,000 clones, less than 15% of them present only once. Sequenced material: central memory CD4+ T cells from blood. The source is a man between 18 and 35 years old with type 1 diabetes.

The rearrangement links TRBV29-1 to TRBJ1-2; D remains unclear. The CDR3 is 15 residues long. V lost 0 bases to trimming and J lost 4 bases, with 15 bases between them. In germline, CDR1 is SQVTM, CDR2 ANQGSEA. This chain's CDR3 is CSVEDYKGMSYGYTF. CDR3 nucleotide sequence: TGCAGCGTTGAAGATTATAAGGGAATGAGCTATGGCTACACCTTC.

The DNA for the CDR3 is TGCGCCAGCAGCTTGAGGATTCAAGAGACCCAGTACTTC. This translates into CASSLRIQETQYF. The rearrangement joins TRBV5-1 to TRBJ2-5; D uncertain. V shed 1 base and J shed 2 bases, with 6 bases lying between them. The CDR3 sequence is 13 residues long. CDR1 SGHRS and CDR2 YFSETQ come from the germline V gene.

Of note for this clone: The same CDR3 can be traced to other DNA sequences in this sample. As DNA, the CDR3 is TGTGCCAGCAGCTTAGGCAGAGAGACCCAGTACTTC. Protein: CASSLGRETQYF. The chain joins TRBV7-2 to TRBJ2-5; D gene unclear. This CDR3 contains 12 residues. Trimming removed 1 base at V and 4 bases at J, with 4 bases between. Germline lookup yields CDR1 SGHTA and CDR2 FQGNSA. Filled out from reference TRBV7-2 and TRBJ2-5, the complete variable domain reads GAGVSQSPSNKVTEKGKDVELRCDPISGHTALYWYRQSLGQGLEFLIYFQGNSAPDKSGLPSDRFSAERTGGSVSTLTIQRTQQEDSAVYLCASSLGRETQYFGPGTRLLVL.

The gene calls are TRBV18 and TRBJ1-2, with D maybe TRBD1 (5 bases). Per the germline V gene, CDR1 is KGHSH and CDR2 is LQKENI. This CDR3 region has 15 residues. V lost 5 bases and J lost 7, with 20 bases in between. The CDR3 coding sequence is TGTGCCAGCTCATACGAAGTGGGGACCAGGAGTGGCTACACCTTC. It codes for CASSYEVGTRSGYTF.